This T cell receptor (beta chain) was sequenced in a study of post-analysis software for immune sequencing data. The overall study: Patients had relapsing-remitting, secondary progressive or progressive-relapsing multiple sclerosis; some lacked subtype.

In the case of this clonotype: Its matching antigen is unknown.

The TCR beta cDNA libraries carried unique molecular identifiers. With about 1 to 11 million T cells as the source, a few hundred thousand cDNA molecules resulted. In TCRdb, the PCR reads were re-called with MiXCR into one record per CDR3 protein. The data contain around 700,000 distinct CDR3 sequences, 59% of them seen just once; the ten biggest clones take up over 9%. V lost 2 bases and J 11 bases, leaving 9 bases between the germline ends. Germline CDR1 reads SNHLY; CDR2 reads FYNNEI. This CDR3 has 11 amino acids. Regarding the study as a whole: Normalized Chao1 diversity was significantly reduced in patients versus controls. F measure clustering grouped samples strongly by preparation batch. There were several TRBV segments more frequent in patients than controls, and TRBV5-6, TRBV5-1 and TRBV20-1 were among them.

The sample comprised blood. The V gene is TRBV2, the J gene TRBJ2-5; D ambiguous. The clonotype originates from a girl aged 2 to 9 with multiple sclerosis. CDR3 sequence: CASSEFGEQYF. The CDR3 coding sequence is TGTGCCAGCAGTGAATTTGGAGAGCAGTACTTC.